This TCR beta chain was found in a study of tumor-infiltrating lymphocytes in oesophageal squamous cell carcinoma. MiXCR was run by TCRdb on the PCR reads, yielding one entry per CDR3 protein. The sample holds approximately 9,600 distinct CDR3 sequences, roughly 60% seen once. This CDR3 contains 14 residues. Germline trimming cut 4 bases from V and 7 bases from J; bases unmatched to any gene: 5. The TCR comes from a male donor with esophageal squamous cell carcinoma. The chain combines TRBV12-3 or TRBV12-4 with TRBJ1-4; TRBD1 aligns across 8 bases. Sequenced: esophageal tumor tissue. The CDR3 DNA reads TGTGCCAGCAGTTACGGACAGGGACGTGAAAAACTGTTTTTT. Translating gives CASSYGQGREKLFF.